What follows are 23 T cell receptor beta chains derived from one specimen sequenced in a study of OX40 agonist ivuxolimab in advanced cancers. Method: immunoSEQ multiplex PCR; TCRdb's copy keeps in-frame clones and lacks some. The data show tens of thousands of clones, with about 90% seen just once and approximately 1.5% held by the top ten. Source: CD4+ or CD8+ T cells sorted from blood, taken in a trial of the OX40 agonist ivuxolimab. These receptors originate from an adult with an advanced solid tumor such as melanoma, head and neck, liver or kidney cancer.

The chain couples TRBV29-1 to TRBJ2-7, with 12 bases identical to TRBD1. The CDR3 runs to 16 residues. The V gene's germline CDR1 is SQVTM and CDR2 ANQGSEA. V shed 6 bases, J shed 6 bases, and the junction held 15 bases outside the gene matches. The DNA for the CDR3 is TGCAGCGTGTCCCTCGGGACAGGGGGCATTTTTGGCGAGCAGTACTTC. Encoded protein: CSVSLGTGGIFGEQYF.

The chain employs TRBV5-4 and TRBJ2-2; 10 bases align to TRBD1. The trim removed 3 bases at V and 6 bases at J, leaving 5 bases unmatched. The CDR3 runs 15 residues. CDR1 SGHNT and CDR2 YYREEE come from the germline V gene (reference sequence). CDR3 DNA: TGTGCCAGCAGCTCACAAGGACAGGGGGCCGGGGAGCTGTTTTTT. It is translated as CASSSQGQGAGELFF.

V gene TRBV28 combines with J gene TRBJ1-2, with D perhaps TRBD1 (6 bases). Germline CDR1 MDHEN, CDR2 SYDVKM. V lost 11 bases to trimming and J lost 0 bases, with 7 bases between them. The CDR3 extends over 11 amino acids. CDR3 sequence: CAQGTNYGYTF. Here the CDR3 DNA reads TGTGCCCAGGGGACTAACTATGGCTACACCTTC.

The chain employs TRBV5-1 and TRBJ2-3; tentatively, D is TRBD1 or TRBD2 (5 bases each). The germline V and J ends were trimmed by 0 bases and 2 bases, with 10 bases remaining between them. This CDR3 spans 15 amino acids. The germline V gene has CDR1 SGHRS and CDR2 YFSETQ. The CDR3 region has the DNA TGCGCCAGCAGCTTGGGGGGACCCAACACAGATACGCAGTATTTT. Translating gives CASSLGGPNTDTQYF.

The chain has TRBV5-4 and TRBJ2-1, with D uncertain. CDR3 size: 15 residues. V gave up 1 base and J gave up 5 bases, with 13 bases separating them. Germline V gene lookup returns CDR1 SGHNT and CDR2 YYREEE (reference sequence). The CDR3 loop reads CASSLPLTGNNEQFF. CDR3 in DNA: TGTGCCAGCAGCTTGCCCTTGACTGGTAACAATGAGCAGTTCTTC.

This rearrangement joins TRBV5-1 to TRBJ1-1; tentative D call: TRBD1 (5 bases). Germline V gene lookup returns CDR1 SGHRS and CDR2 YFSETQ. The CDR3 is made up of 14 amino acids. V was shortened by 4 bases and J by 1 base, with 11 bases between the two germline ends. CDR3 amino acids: CASSRQLQNTEAFF. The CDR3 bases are TGCGCCAGCAGCCGACAGCTCCAGAACACTGAAGCTTTCTTT.

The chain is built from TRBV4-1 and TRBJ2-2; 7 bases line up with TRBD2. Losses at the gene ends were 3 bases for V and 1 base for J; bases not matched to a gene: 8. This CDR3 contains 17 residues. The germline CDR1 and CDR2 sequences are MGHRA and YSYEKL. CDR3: CASSHPRLAENTGELFF. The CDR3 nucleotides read TGCGCCAGCAGCCACCCCCGGCTAGCGGAGAACACCGGGGAGCTGTTTTTT.

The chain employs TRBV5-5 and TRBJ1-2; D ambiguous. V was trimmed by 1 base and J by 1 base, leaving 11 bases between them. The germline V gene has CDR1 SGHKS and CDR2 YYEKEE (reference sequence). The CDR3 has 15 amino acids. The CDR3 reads CASSLWTQDNYGYTF. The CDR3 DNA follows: TGTGCCAGCAGCTTGTGGACGCAAGATAACTATGGCTACACCTTC.

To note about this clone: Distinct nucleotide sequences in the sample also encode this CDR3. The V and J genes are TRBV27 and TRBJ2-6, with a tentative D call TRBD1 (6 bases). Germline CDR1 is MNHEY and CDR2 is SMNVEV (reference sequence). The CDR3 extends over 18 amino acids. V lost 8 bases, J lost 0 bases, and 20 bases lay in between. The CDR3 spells CASPRRGPQSSGANVLTF. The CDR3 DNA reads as TGTGCCAGCCCTCGCAGGGGCCCACAATCCTCTGGGGCCAACGTCCTGACTTTC. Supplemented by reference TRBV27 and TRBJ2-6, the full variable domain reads EAQVTQNPRYLITVTGKKLTVTCSQNMNHEYMSWYRQDPGLGLRQIYYSMNVEVTDKGDVPEGYKVSRKEKRNFPLILESPSPNQTSLYFCASPRRGPQSSGANVLTFGAGSRLTVL.

The CDR3, as DNA: TGTGCCAGCAGCATAAGGGGGGTATGGGAAGGAGAGACCCAGTACTTC. Encoded protein: CASSIRGVWEGETQYF. The chain combines TRBV11-2 with TRBJ2-5; D tentatively reads TRBD1 or TRBD2 (6 bases each). This CDR3 comprises 16 residues. Deletions cut 5 bases from V and 4 bases from J, with 20 bases between. Germline V lookup: CDR1 SGHAT, CDR2 FQNNGV.

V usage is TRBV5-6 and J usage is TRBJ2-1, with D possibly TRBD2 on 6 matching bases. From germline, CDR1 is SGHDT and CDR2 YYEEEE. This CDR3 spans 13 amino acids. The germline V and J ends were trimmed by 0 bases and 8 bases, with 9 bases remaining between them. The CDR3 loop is CASSLVGSDEQFF. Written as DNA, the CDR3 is TGTGCCAGCAGCTTGGTCGGGAGTGATGAGCAGTTCTTC.

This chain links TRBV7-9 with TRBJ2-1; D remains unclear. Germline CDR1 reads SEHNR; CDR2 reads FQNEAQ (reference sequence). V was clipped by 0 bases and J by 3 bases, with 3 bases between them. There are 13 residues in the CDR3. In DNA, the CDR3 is TGTGCCAGCAGCTTAGCGAGCTACAATGAGCAGTTCTTC. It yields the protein CASSLASYNEQFF.

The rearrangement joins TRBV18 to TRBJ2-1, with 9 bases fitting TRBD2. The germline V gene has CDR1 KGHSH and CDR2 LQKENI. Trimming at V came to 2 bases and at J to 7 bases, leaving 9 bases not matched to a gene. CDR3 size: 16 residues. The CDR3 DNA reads TGTGCCAGCTCACCAAGGATCTCTAGCGGGATAAATGAGCAGTTCTTC. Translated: CASSPRISSGINEQFF. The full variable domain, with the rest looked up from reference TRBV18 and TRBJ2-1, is NAGVMQNPRHLVRRRGQEARLRCSPMKGHSHVYWYRQLPEEGLKFMVYLQKENIIDESGMPKERFSAEFPKEGPSILRIQQVVRGDSAAYFCASSPRISSGINEQFFGPGTRLTVL.

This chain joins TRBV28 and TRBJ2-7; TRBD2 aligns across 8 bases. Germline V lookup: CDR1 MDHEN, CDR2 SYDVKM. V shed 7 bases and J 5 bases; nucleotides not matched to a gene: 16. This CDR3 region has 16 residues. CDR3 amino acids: CASITTAGREGHEQYF. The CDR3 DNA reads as TGTGCCAGCATAACAACAGCCGGGAGGGAAGGCCACGAGCAGTACTTC.

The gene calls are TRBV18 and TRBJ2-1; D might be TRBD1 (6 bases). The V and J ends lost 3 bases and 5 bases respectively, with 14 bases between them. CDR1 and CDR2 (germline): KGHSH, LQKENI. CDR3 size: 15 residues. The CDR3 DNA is TGTGCCAGCTCACCGGGAGTGGGGGCAGACAATGAGCAGTTCTTC. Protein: CASSPGVGADNEQFF.

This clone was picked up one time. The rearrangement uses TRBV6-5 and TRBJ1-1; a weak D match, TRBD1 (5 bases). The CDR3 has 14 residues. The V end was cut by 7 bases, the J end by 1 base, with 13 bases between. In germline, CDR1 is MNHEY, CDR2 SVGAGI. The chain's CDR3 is CASTNPGGNTEAFF. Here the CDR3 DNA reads TGTGCCAGCACCAACCCCGGGGGGAACACTGAAGCTTTCTTT.

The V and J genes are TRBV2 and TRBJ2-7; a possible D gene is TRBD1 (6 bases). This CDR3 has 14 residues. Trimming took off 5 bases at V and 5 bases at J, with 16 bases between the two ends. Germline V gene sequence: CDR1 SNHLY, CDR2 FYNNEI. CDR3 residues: CASSIGTLSNEQYF. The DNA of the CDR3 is TGTGCCAGCAGTATCGGGACACTATCTAACGAGCAGTACTTC.

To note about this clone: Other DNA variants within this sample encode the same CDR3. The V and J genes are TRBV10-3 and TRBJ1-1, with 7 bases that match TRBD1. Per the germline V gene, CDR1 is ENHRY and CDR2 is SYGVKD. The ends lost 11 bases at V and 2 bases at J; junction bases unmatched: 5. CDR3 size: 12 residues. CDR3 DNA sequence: TGTGCCTCAAGGGGGCCAAACACTGAAGCTTTCTTT. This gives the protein CASRGPNTEAFF.

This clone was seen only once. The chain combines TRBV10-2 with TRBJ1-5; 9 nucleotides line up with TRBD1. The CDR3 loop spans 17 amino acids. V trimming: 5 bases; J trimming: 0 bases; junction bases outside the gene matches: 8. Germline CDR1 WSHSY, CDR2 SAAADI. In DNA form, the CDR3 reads TGCGCCAGCAGTCCCTCGACAGGGGGGATTAGCAATCAGCCCCAGCATTTT. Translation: CASSPSTGGISNQPQHF.

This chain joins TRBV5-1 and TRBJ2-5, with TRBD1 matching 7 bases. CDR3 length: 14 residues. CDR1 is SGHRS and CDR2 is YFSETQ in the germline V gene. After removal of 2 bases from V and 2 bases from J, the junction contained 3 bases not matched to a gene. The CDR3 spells CASSFAQGQETQYF. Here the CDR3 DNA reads TGCGCCAGCAGCTTCGCACAGGGGCAAGAGACCCAGTACTTC.

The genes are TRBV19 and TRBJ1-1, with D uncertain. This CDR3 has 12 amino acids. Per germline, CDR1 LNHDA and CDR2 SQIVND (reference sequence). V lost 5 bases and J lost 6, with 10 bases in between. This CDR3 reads CASSQRAAEAFF. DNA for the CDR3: TGTGCCAGTAGTCAAAGGGCTGCTGAAGCTTTCTTT.

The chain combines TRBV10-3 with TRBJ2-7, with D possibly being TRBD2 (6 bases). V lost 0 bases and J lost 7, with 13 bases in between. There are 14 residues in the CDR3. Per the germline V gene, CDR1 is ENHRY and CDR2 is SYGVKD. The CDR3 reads CAISESRARGEQYF. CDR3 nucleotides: TGTGCCATCAGTGAGTCGCGTGCCCGGGGGGAGCAGTACTTC.

The CDR3 nucleotides are TGTGCCACCAGCAGAGATAGTTGGCTAGCGAGTGAGACCCAGTACTTC. Its translation: CATSRDSWLASETQYF. V and J are TRBV15 and TRBJ2-5; possible D gene TRBD2, 6 bases. V was pared by 0 bases and J by 5 bases, with 16 bases between. The CDR3 extends over 16 amino acids. Germline V lookup: CDR1 LNHNV, CDR2 YYDKDF (reference sequence).